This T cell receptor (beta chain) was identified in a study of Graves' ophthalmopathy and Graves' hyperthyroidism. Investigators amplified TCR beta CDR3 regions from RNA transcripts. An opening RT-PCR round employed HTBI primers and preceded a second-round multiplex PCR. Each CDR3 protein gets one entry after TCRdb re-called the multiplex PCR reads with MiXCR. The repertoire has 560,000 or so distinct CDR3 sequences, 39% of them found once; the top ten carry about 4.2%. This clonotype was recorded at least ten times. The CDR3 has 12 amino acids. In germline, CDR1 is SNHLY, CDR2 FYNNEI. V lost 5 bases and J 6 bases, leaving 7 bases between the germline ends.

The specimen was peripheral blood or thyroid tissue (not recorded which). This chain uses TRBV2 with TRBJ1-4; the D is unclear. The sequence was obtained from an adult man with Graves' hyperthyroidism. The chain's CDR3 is CASSSAYEKLFF. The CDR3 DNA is TGTGCCAGCAGTTCTGCTTATGAAAAACTGTTTTTT.